The clone carrying this TCR beta chain was counted between two and nine times. Its antigen is unknown. The sample originates from a study of CD8 T cells in ankylosing spondylitis. Study conclusions and caveats: Seven or eight highly homologous variants made up a TCR beta motif, and this motif appeared characteristic of ankylosing spondylitis blood. Clones that were linked to disease were CD8+ and were relatively rare in peripheral blood.

TCRdb called the 5' RACE reads again in MiXCR, with one record for every CDR3 protein. This sample carries 390,000 or so distinct CDR3 sequences, about 22% of them seen once, and the ten largest clones take about 16%. Germline lookup yields CDR1 DFQATT and CDR2 SNEGSKA (reference sequence). V was shortened by 0 bases and J by 6 bases, with 12 bases between the two germline ends. The CDR3 has 14 amino acids. This clonotype was sampled from a male donor with ankylosing spondylitis. The chain recombines TRBV20-1 with TRBJ2-1; D uncertain. Specimen: blood, either unsorted or a sorted T cell fraction (not recorded which). The CDR3 sequence is CSARDRLAANEQFF. The CDR3 nucleotides are TGCAGTGCTAGAGATCGCCTGGCCGCCAATGAGCAGTTCTTC.